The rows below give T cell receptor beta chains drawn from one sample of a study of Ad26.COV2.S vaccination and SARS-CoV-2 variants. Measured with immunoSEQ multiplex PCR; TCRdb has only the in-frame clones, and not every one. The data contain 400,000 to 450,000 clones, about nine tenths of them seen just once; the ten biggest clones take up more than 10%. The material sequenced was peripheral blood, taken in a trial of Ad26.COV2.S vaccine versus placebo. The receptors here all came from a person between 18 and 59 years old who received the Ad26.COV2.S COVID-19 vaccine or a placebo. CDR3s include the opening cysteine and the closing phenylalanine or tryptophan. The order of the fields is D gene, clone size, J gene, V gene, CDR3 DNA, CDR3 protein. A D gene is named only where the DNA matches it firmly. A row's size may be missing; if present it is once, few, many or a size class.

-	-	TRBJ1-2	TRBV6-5	TGTGCCAGCAGTTCCTCCATCGGGGCAGACTATGGCTACACCTTC	CASSSSIGADYGYTF
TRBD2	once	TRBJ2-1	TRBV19	TGTGCCAGTAGTCTCCCCCCGGGACTAGCGGGATTCTCCTACAATGAGCAGTTCTTC	CASSLPPGLAGFSYNEQFF
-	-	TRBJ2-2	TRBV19	TGTGCCAGTACCCCCGTCTGGGGTTGGCACGGGGAGCTGTTTTTT	CASTPVWGWHGELFF
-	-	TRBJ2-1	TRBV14	TGTGCCAGCAGCCAAGTGGGGACGCACAATGAGCAGTTCTTC	CASSQVGTHNEQFF
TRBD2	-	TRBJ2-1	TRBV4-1	TGCGCCAGCAGCCCGTGGGAGGGACTCCGCGCCAATGAGCAGTTCTTC	CASSPWEGLRANEQFF
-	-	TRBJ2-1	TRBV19	TGTGCCACCTCGGACTTTTACAATGAGCAGTTCTTC	CATSDFYNEQFF
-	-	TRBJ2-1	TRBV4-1	TGCGCCAGCAGCCTGCGGACAGTAGAGTACAATGAGCAGTTCTTC	CASSLRTVEYNEQFF
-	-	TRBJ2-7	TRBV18	TGTGCCAGCTCACTAGATAGACAAAGTTACGAGCAGTACTTC	CASSLDRQSYEQYF
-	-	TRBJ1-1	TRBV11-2	TGTGCCAGCAGCTCCCGGGGGGGGCTGGTCACTGAAGCTTTCTTT	CASSSRGGLVTEAFF
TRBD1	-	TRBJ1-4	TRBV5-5	TGTGCCAGCGGGTCGTTTGGACAGGGTATCGGTACTAATGAAAAACTGTTTTTT	CASGSFGQGIGTNEKLFF
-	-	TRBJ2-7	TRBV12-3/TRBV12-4	TGTGCCAGCAGCCAAAAGTACGAGCAGTACTTC	CASSQKYEQYF
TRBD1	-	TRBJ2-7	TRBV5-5	TGTGCCAGCAGCTCCAACCCTACAGGGGTCTACTACGAGCAGTACTTC	CASSSNPTGVYYEQYF
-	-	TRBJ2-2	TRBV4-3	TGCGCCAGCAGCCAAGATTCAACAGGGCATACCGGGGAGCTGTTTTTT	CASSQDSTGHTGELFF
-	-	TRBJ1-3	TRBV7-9	TGTGCCAGCAGCTTACGTCCAGGGGCTGGAAACACCATATATTTT	CASSLRPGAGNTIYF
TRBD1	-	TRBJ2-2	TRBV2	TGTGCCAGTTGCCGGACAGGCCACACCGGGGAGCTGTTTTTT	CASCRTGHTGELFF
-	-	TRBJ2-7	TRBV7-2	TGTGCCAGCAGCCCCGCTGGGAGATCGTTCGACGAGCAGTACTTC	CASSPAGRSFDEQYF
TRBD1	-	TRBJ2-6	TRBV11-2	TGTGCCAGCAGCACGGGACAGGGGGCTGGGGCCAACGTCCTGACTTTC	CASSTGQGAGANVLTF
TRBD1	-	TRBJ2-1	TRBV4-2	TGTGCCAGCAGTCGACAGGGCACTAGCTCCTACAATGAGCAGTTCTTC	CASSRQGTSSYNEQFF
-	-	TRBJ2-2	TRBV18	TGTGCCAGCTCACCGGGTTTGGACACCGGGGAGCTGTTTTTT	CASSPGLDTGELFF
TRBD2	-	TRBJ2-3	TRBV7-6	TGTGCCAGCAGCTTATTGAGCGGGAGGAGCACAGATACGCAGTATTTT	CASSLLSGRSTDTQYF
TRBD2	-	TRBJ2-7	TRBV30	TGTGCCTGGAGCTTAGCGGGAGTGTCCGAGCAGTACTTC	CAWSLAGVSEQYF
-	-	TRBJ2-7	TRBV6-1	TGTGCCAGCAGTGATTGGGCCCCCGGGTCCTACGAGCAGTACTTC	CASSDWAPGSYEQYF